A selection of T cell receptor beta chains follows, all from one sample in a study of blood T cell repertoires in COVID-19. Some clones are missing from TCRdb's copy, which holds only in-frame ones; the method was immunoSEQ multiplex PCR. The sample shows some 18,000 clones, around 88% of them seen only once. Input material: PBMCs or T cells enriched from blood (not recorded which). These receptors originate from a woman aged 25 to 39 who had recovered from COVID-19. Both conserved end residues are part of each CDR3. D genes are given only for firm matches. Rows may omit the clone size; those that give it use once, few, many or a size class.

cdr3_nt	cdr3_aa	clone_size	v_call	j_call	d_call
TGCGCCAGCAGCCTCAGGGATGCCGGGTCCACTGAAGCTTTCTTT	CASSLRDAGSTEAFF	few	TRBV4-1	TRBJ1-1	-
TGTGCCAGCATGCCGGGGGACACTGAAGCTTTCTTT	CASMPGDTEAFF	-	TRBV28	TRBJ1-1	-
TGTGCCAGCAGCCCCCTAGGAGGCCGCAACGAGCAGTACTTC	CASSPLGGRNEQYF	-	TRBV11-2	TRBJ2-7	-
TGTGCCAGTATTCTAAGAGGGGGAAGCACAGATACGCAGTATTTT	CASILRGGSTDTQYF	-	TRBV19	TRBJ2-3	-
TGTGCCAGCAGTACCCGGGACAACAATGAGCAGTTCTTC	CASSTRDNNEQFF	-	TRBV2	TRBJ2-1	-
TGTGCCAGCAGTTTTGCGGAAGATAATTCACCCCTCCACTTT	CASSFAEDNSPLHF	-	TRBV27	TRBJ1-6	-
TGTGCCAGCAGCGGAAAAAGCGGGTGGACAGGGACGCCCTATGGCTACACCTTC	CASSGKSGWTGTPYGYTF	once	TRBV7-9	TRBJ1-2	TRBD1
TGTGCTAGTGGTTTGGACGGGGGTCCGAGCATTCAGTACTTC	CASGLDGGPSIQYF	-	TRBV12-5	TRBJ2-4	-
TGTGCCTGGAGTACCGACAGGGGGCAGGGTGAAAAACTGTTTTTT	CAWSTDRGQGEKLFF	few	TRBV30	TRBJ1-4	TRBD1
TGTGCCAGCAGTTTAGGACAGGGGATTGAAGCTTTCTTT	CASSLGQGIEAFF	-	TRBV27	TRBJ1-1	TRBD1
TGTGCCAGCAGGAAGGAGTCCGGAGGGGCCAACGTCCTGACTTTC	CASRKESGGANVLTF	-	TRBV2	TRBJ2-6	-
TGCGCCAGCAGCGAGGGACAGGACACAGATACGCAGTATTTT	CASSEGQDTDTQYF	-	TRBV5-1	TRBJ2-3	TRBD1
TGTGCCAGTAGTGCGGGACAGTATGGCTACACCTTC	CASSAGQYGYTF	-	TRBV19	TRBJ1-2	TRBD1
TGTGCCAGCAGTTTATCTGGGGGCCCGTGGGACACCATATATTTT	CASSLSGGPWDTIYF	-	TRBV28	TRBJ1-3	-
TGCGCCAGCAGCCAGGACTCTTACAATGAGCAGTTCTTC	CASSQDSYNEQFF	once	TRBV4-3	TRBJ2-1	-
TGTGCCAGCAGCTTGGAGGGGACTCAAGAGACCCAGTACTTC	CASSLEGTQETQYF	-	TRBV5-4	TRBJ2-5	-
TGTGCCAGCAGCAGACAGGGTCGCACCACAGATACGCAGTATTTT	CASSRQGRTTDTQYF	-	TRBV6-5	TRBJ2-3	TRBD1
TGCGCCAGCAGCTTGGGCAGGTTAAACACTGAAGCTTTCTTT	CASSLGRLNTEAFF	-	TRBV5-1	TRBJ1-1	-
TGTGCCAGCAGCCGCGAACAGGGGGGCTATGGCTACACCTTC	CASSREQGGYGYTF	-	TRBV7-6	TRBJ1-2	TRBD1
TGTGCCAGCAGAGAAATGACAGGGGAGGGGACTGAAGCTTTCTTT	CASREMTGEGTEAFF	few	TRBV2	TRBJ1-1	TRBD1
TGTGCCAGCAGCCAAGACCCGGACAGGGGAGGTGGCTACACCTTC	CASSQDPDRGGGYTF	few	TRBV3-1/TRBV3-2	TRBJ1-2	TRBD1
TGTGCCAGCAGTTCTACAGGGGCCACTGAAGCTTTCTTT	CASSSTGATEAFF	-	TRBV28	TRBJ1-1	TRBD1
TGTGCCAGCAGCCTGCGTTCCAGCGGGGGCCCCAGGGAGCAGTTCTTC	CASSLRSSGGPREQFF	once	TRBV5-6	TRBJ2-1	TRBD2
TGTGCCAGCAGATCTATGGAGTATGGCTACACCTTC	CASRSMEYGYTF	-	TRBV28	TRBJ1-2	-
TGTGCCAGTAGCACTTTAGCGACAGGGGTCACCAGTCTTTACTACACCTTC	CASSTLATGVTSLYYTF	-	TRBV19	TRBJ1-2	TRBD1
TGTGCCACCAGTGATTCCCGGACAGGGGGCGAAGCGATCTATGGCTACACCTTC	CATSDSRTGGEAIYGYTF	once	TRBV24-1	TRBJ1-2	TRBD1
TGTGCCAGCAGCCGCGGACAGGATAACACTGAAGCTTTCTTT	CASSRGQDNTEAFF	-	TRBV7-9	TRBJ1-1	TRBD1
TGTGCCAGCATAGATAGACGGGATTATAATTCACCCCTCCACTTT	CASIDRRDYNSPLHF	few	TRBV6-5	TRBJ1-6	-
TGTGCCAGCAGAGCAAGACAGGGATACACCGGGGAGCTGTTTTTT	CASRARQGYTGELFF	-	TRBV2	TRBJ2-2	TRBD1
TGTGCCAGTAGTATGACAGGGGGTGTCTATGGCTACACCTTC	CASSMTGGVYGYTF	-	TRBV19	TRBJ1-2	TRBD1
TGTGCCATCAGGAACCAACAGGGGAACACTGAAGCTTTCTTT	CAIRNQQGNTEAFF	-	TRBV10-3	TRBJ1-1	-
TGTGCCAGCAGCTTGTCTGCGCACACCGGGGAGCTGTTTTTT	CASSLSAHTGELFF	-	TRBV5-5	TRBJ2-2	-
TGCGCCAGCAAGGTTGCGGCTAATGAAAAACTGTTTTTT	CASKVAANEKLFF	-	TRBV5-1	TRBJ1-4	-
TGTGCCAGCAGCTACAAAGTCCCGGGGGGATCGAGCTCCTACGAGCAGTACTTC	CASSYKVPGGSSSYEQYF	-	TRBV3-1/TRBV3-2	TRBJ2-7	TRBD2
TGTGCCAGAAAACTAGCGGGGGGGCCGAAGTTCGAGCAGTACTTC	CARKLAGGPKFEQYF	-	TRBV6-4	TRBJ2-7	TRBD2
TGTGCCAGCAAAGGAGGGACAGTTAATAGCAATCAGCCCCAGCATTTT	CASKGGTVNSNQPQHF	-	TRBV2	TRBJ1-5	TRBD1
TGTGCCAGCAGCGTAGGTGCTAGCGGGGGGGAGACCCAGTACTTC	CASSVGASGGETQYF	-	TRBV9	TRBJ2-5	TRBD2
TGTGCCACCAGCAGAGGCTCTAATGGAGAGACCCAGTACTTC	CATSRGSNGETQYF	-	TRBV15	TRBJ2-5	-
TGTGCCAGTAGTATAGGAAGGTGGGGGGGTGTCAATGAGCAGTTCTTC	CASSIGRWGGVNEQFF	-	TRBV19	TRBJ2-1	TRBD2
TGTGCCAGCAGCCAAGGTGGACAGGGGGCGTCGGGCTACACCTTC	CASSQGGQGASGYTF	-	TRBV4-2	TRBJ1-2	TRBD1
TGCGCCAGCAGCACAAGCTCCTACGAGCAGTACTTC	CASSTSSYEQYF	-	TRBV5-1	TRBJ2-7	-
TGTGCCAGCAGTTTATTCAGGGCAACAACTGAAGCTTTCTTT	CASSLFRATTEAFF	-	TRBV28	TRBJ1-1	-
TGTGCCAGCAGCCAAGCGGCCAACGGGAATTCACCCCTCCACTTT	CASSQAANGNSPLHF	-	TRBV3-1/TRBV3-2	TRBJ1-6	-
TGTGCCAGTAGTTTTCCGGGACAGGGGGACTACGAGCAGTACTTC	CASSFPGQGDYEQYF	-	TRBV19	TRBJ2-7	TRBD1
TGCAGTGCTAGTAGGGGGGACAGACCGATCCCCACACCCAGCACAGATACGCAGTATTTT	CSASRGDRPIPTPSTDTQYF	-	TRBV20-1	TRBJ2-3	-
TGTGCCATCAGTGAGTGGGGGGGCGCCGTCTATGGCTACACCTTC	CAISEWGGAVYGYTF	once	TRBV10-3	TRBJ1-2	-
TGTGCCAGCAGACCCCCGGGCACAGATACGCAGTATTTT	CASRPPGTDTQYF	-	TRBV6-5	TRBJ2-3	-
TGTGCCAGTAGTATAGGGCAGGCCAATCAGCCCCAGCATTTT	CASSIGQANQPQHF	-	TRBV19	TRBJ1-5	-
TGTGCCAGCAGCTTAGACAGGGGACAGGAAAAACTGTTTTTT	CASSLDRGQEKLFF	-	TRBV5-4	TRBJ1-4	TRBD1
TGTGCCAGCAGCTTTAGTTACAGGGCCACTGAAGCTTTCTTT	CASSFSYRATEAFF	-	TRBV9	TRBJ1-1	-
TGTGCCAGCAGCTCCAGGGGGGCTGGCTACACCTTC	CASSSRGAGYTF	-	TRBV5-6	TRBJ1-2	TRBD1